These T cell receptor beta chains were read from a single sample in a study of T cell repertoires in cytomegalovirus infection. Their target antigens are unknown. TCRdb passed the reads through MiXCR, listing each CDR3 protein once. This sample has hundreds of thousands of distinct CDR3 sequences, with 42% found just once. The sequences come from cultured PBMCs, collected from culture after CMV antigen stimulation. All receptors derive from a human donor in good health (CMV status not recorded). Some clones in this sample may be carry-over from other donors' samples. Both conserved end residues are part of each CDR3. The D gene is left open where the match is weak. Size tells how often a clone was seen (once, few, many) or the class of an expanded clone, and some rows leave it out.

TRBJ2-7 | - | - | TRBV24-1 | TGTGCCACCACTGTACAGGAGAGCTCCTACGAGCAGTACTTC | CATTVQESSYEQYF
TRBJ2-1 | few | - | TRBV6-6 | TGTGCCAGCAGTTACTCGCCAGGGATATACAATGAGCAGTTCTTC | CASSYSPGIYNEQFF
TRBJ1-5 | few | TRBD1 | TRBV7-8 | TGTGCCAGCAGCTTGTACAGGGGAGGAGGACAGCCCCAGCATTTT | CASSLYRGGGQPQHF
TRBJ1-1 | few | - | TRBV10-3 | TGTGCCATCAGCAGAGTAACAGGATCCTCTGAAGCTTTCTTT | CAISRVTGSSEAFF
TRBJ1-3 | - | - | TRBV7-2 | TGTGCCAGCAGCTTTCGTTATGGAAACACCATATATTTT | CASSFRYGNTIYF
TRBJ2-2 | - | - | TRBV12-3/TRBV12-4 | TGTGCCAGCAGTTTCGGGGGTAGCACCGGGGAGCTGTTTTTT | CASSFGGSTGELFF
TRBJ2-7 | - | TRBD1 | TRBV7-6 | TGTGCCAGCAGCTTAGGTCGGCACAGGGGGTCATACGAGCAGTACTTC | CASSLGRHRGSYEQYF
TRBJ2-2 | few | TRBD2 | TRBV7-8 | TGTGCCAGCAGGCCGCGGGGGACGAACACCGGGGAGCTGTTTTTT | CASRPRGTNTGELFF
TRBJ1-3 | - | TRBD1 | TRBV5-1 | TGCGCCAGCAGCATGGACAGGGGGCTCTCTGGAAACACCATATATTTT | CASSMDRGLSGNTIYF
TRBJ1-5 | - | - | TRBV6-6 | TGTGCCAGCAGTTACCAGGACAATCAGCCCCAGCATTTT | CASSYQDNQPQHF
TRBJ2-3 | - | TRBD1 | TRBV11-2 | TGTGCCAGCAGCTTCACACAGGGGCTCGGTGATACGCAGTATTTT | CASSFTQGLGDTQYF
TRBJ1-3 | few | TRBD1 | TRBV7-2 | TGTGCCAGCAGCCCCCTGACAGGGAGCGGAAACACCATATATTTT | CASSPLTGSGNTIYF
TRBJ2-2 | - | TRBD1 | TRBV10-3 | TGTGCCATATTACAGGGGTCCGCCGGGGAGCTGTTTTTT | CAILQGSAGELFF
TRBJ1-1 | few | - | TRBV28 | TGTGCCAGCAGAGGGACATTTGGGACTGAAGCTTTCTTT | CASRGTFGTEAFF
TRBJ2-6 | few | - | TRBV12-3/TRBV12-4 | TGTGCCAGCAGTCTAGCCCTTGGGGCCAACGTCCTGACTTTC | CASSLALGANVLTF
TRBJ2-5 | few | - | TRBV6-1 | TGTGCCAGCAGTGAAAACGTGGCCTCCAGGACCCAGTACTTC | CASSENVASRTQYF
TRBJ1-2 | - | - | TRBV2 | TGTGCCAGCAGTAACAGGGTTTCGGATGGCTACACCTTC | CASSNRVSDGYTF
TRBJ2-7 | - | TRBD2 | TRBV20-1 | TGCAGTGCCCAACTAGCGGGGGCTATCGACGAGCAGTACTTC | CSAQLAGAIDEQYF
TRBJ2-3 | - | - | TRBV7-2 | TGTGCCAGCAGCTTAGAGCCAATGGCCACAGATACGCAGTATTTT | CASSLEPMATDTQYF
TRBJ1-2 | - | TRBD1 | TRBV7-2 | TGTGCCAGCAGCTTAAATCGACAGGGCGTGTCGGGCTACACCTTC | CASSLNRQGVSGYTF
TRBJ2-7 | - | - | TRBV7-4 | TGTGCCAGCAGCCCCCCGGAGGAGGGCTACGAGCAGTACTTC | CASSPPEEGYEQYF
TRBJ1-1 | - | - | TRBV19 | TGTGCCAGTAGTATTTGGTTAGGGATGAACACTGAAGCTTTCTTT | CASSIWLGMNTEAFF
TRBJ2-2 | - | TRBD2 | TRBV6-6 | TGTGCCAGCAGTTACGGGCTAGCGGGAGGGCCTGTCACCGGGGAGCTGTTTTTT | CASSYGLAGGPVTGELFF
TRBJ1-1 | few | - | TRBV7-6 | TGTGCCAGCAGCCGACAAGGAGGGGGGGAGCCCGAAGCTTTCTTT | CASSRQGGGEPEAFF
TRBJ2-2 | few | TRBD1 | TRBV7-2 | TGTGCCAGCAGTGGGGCAGGGGGCGATTGGCGCACCGGGGAGCTGTTTTTT | CASSGAGGDWRTGELFF
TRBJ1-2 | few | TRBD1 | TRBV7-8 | TGTGCCAGCAGCTCCCGCGGGGACAGGGTTGGCTACACCTTC | CASSSRGDRVGYTF
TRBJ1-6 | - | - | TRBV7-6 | TGTGCCAGCAGCTTAGAGGGCACCAACGTGGGTTCACCCCTCCACTTT | CASSLEGTNVGSPLHF
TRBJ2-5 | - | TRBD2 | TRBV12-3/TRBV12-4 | TGTGCCAGCCTCACGACTAGCTCGGAGACCCAGTACTTC | CASLTTSSETQYF
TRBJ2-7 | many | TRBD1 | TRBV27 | TGTGCCAGCAGCCCCGGGACAGGGTATGAGCAGTACTTC | CASSPGTGYEQYF
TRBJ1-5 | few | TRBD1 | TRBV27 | TGTGCCAGCAGGCTTGGACAGGGCAATCAGCCCCAGCATTTT | CASRLGQGNQPQHF
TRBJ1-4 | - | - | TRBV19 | TGTGCCAGTAGGACGGGGACCGCAGGAGAAAAACTGTTTTTT | CASRTGTAGEKLFF
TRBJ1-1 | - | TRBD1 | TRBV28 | TGTGCCAGCAGTTCCCACAGGGGGCGGAACACTGAAGCTTTCTTT | CASSSHRGRNTEAFF
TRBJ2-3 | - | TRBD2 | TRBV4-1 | TGCGCCAGCAGCCAACACGGGCCGGGAGGGGCAGATACGCAGTATTTT | CASSQHGPGGADTQYF
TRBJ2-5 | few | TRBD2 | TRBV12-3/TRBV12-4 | TGTGCCAGCAGTTCGGCGACGGGAGGGCCGCAGACCCAGTACTTC | CASSSATGGPQTQYF
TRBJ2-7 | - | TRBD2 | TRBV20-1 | TGCAGTGCTAGGGGGGCCTTCGCGGGAGGGCCGCGGGAGCAGTACTTC | CSARGAFAGGPREQYF
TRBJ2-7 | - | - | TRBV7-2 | TGTGCCAGCAGCCTTTCGACCTTCTACGAGCAGTACTTC | CASSLSTFYEQYF
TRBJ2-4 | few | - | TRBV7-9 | TGTGCCAGCAGCTTGGGGGGATGGGACATTCAGTACTTC | CASSLGGWDIQYF
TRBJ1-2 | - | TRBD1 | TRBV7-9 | TGTGCCAGCAGCCTAGGGGACAGGTTTGACGGCTACACCTTC | CASSLGDRFDGYTF
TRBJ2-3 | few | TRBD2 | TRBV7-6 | TGTGCCAGCAGCCCCCGAGCGGGAGAGACAGATACGCAGTATTTT | CASSPRAGETDTQYF
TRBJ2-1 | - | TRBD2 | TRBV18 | TGTGCCAGCTCAGACGGACTAGCGGGAGTCAATGAGCAGTTCTTC | CASSDGLAGVNEQFF
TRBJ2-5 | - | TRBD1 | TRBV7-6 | TGTGCCAGCCCCTCCCCACGAATCGACAGGGGGCGGGAGACCCAGTACTTC | CASPSPRIDRGRETQYF
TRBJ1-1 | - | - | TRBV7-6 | TGTGCCAGCAGCTTAGCGTCTGTAAACACTGAAGCTTTCTTT | CASSLASVNTEAFF